This TCR beta chain was observed in a study of T cells in Graves' hyperthyroidism and ophthalmopathy. About the research overall: The authors collected peripheral blood at initial diagnosis, before any treatment. Study-wide findings and caveats: Ophthalmopathy and stable hyperthyroidism were separated by a 13 V-J model.

Using less than 12 ml of fresh peripheral blood, PBMCs were prepared. This clonotype was counted only a few times. The antigen remains undetermined. TCR beta CDR3 regions were amplified from RNA. RT-PCR in the first round (using the HTBI primer set) targeted the TCR CDR3. MiXCR was run by TCRdb on the multiplex PCR reads, yielding one entry per CDR3 protein. The sample lists hundreds of thousands of distinct CDR3 sequences, roughly a sixth occurring once. The CDR3 length is 16 residues. Germline CDR1 and CDR2: MNHNY and SVGAGI (reference sequence). V gave up 0 bases and J gave up 4 bases; unmatched junction bases: 3.

Sequenced sample: blood. This clonotype was obtained from a woman aged 45 to 65 with Graves' hyperthyroidism that later progressed to Graves' ophthalmopathy. The chain uses TRBV6-6 and TRBJ2-3, with 11 bases aligning to TRBD1. CDR3 DNA sequence: TGTGCCAGCAGTTACTCCCCGGGACAGGGGGCAGATACGCAGTATTTT. This gives the protein CASSYSPGQGADTQYF.